This T cell receptor (beta chain) is from a study of blood T cell repertoires in COVID-19. TCRdb keeps only in-frame clones here, not all; method: immunoSEQ multiplex PCR. The sample yields under 300,000 clones, about four fifths seen once. Looked up from germline, CDR1 is SGDLS and CDR2 is YYNGEE. There are 16 residues in the CDR3. Trimming cost V 0 bases and J 5 bases; bases outside gene matches: 7. Worth noting for this clone: The same CDR3 is also encoded by other DNA sequences in this sample.

Sequencing was done on a sample of peripheral blood. The V gene is TRBV9, the J gene TRBJ2-5, with TRBD2 matching over 10 bases. The sequence derives from a man in his thirties or forties who had recovered from COVID-19. The CDR3 DNA reads TGTGCCAGCAGCGTAGGGTTAGCGGGAGGCCAGGAGACCCAGTACTTC. As protein: CASSVGLAGGQETQYF. Filled out from reference TRBV9 and TRBJ2-5, the complete variable domain reads DSGVTQTPKHLITATGQRVTLRCSPRSGDLSVYWYQQSLDQGLQFLIQYYNGEERAKGNILERFSAQQFPDLHSELNLSSLELGDSALYFCASSVGLAGGQETQYFGPGTRLLVL.